One and the same sample provided the 15 T cell receptor beta chains below, sequenced in a study of human T cells and chemical hapten exposure. Noted time point: pre-sensitization, week 0. Noted treatment: therapeutic diphenylcyclopropenone sensitization with weekly scalp DPC. TCRdb independently ran MiXCR on the RACE reads; one entry per CDR3 protein. The sample holds around 350,000 distinct CDR3 sequences, roughly 6% seen once. Sequencing used whole blood, obtained in connection with sensitization to the hapten diphenylcyclopropenone (DPC). The origin of the receptors is a woman under 30 with alopecia areata. Some clones in this sample may be carry-over from other donors' samples.

This sequence joins TRBV9 and TRBJ2-1; 12 nucleotides match TRBD2. The germline CDR1 and CDR2 sequences are SGDLS and YYNGEE. The CDR3 covers 14 residues. Trimming cost V 6 bases and J 9 bases; bases outside gene matches: 7. CDR3 nucleotides: TGTGCCAGCAAGCCGGGACTAGCGGGTTCTGAGCAGTTCTTC. Its protein is CASKPGLAGSEQFF.

The J gene is TRBJ1-2, the V gene TRBV20-1; D is perhaps TRBD1 (6 bases). V shed 6 bases and J shed 8 bases, with 28 bases lying between them. This CDR3 has 16 amino acids. Looked up from germline, CDR1 is DFQATT and CDR2 is SNEGSKA (reference sequence). The CDR3 region has the DNA TGCAGTGCCGGGGCTGTTTTTCCCAGGGGAGTTGAGGGCTACACCTTC. It translates to CSAGAVFPRGVEGYTF.

The rearrangement joins TRBV27 to TRBJ1-1; D call uncertain. The germline V and J ends were trimmed by 6 bases and 0 bases, with 8 bases remaining between them. CDR3 length equals 13 residues. CDR1 and CDR2 (germline): MNHEY, SMNVEV (reference sequence). The CDR3 is CASRAYLNTEAFF. The DNA for the CDR3 is TGTGCCAGCAGAGCGTACTTGAACACTGAAGCTTTCTTT.

This clonotype has at least ten counts. The chain couples TRBV5-1 to TRBJ2-7; D tentatively reads TRBD1 or TRBD2 (5 bases each). Germline assignment: CDR1 SGHRS and CDR2 YFSETQ. This CDR3 spans 17 amino acids. V was pared by 1 base and J by 5 bases, with 22 bases between. CDR3 DNA sequence: TGCGCCAGCAGCTTGATAACACAGGCAGGGACGGAGGACGAGCAGTACTTC. Protein product: CASSLITQAGTEDEQYF.

This clonotype has at least ten counts. The J gene is TRBJ1-4, the V gene TRBV7-2; 7 positions match TRBD1. Looked up from germline, CDR1 is SGHTA and CDR2 is FQGNSA. This CDR3 has 14 amino acids. J was trimmed by 8 bases and V by 1 base; bases with no gene match: 4. This CDR3 reads CASSLGTGSEKLFF. The CDR3 nucleotides read TGTGCCAGCAGCTTAGGGACAGGCAGCGAAAAACTGTTTTTT.

This chain connects TRBV7-2 to TRBJ1-5, with no clear D. Germline V gives CDR1 SGHTA, CDR2 FQGNSA. The CDR3 sequence is 14 residues long. Between the trimmed V and J ends, which lost 4 bases and 7 bases, there was a span of 14 bases. Here the CDR3 DNA reads TGTGCCAGCAGCTCCTCCCTCTCCGTCCAGCCCCAGCATTTT. Protein sequence: CASSSSLSVQPQHF. The entire variable domain, with the rest obtained from reference TRBV7-2 and TRBJ1-5, is as follows: GAGVSQSPSNKVTEKGKDVELRCDPISGHTALYWYRQSLGQGLEFLIYFQGNSAPDKSGLPSDRFSAERTGGSVSTLTIQRTQQEDSAVYLCASSSSLSVQPQHFGDGTRLSIL.

This clonotype came up many times. This sequence joins TRBV2 and TRBJ1-1; weak D call: TRBD1 (5 bases). This CDR3 is 14 amino acids long. Germline V CDR1 and CDR2: SNHLY, FYNNEI. Trimming took 6 bases from V and 0 from J, leaving 11 bases between them. CDR3 nucleotides: TGTGCCAGCAGACGGGACGGTATGAACACTGAAGCTTTCTTT. It codes for CASRRDGMNTEAFF.

J is TRBJ1-1 and V is TRBV6-2 or TRBV6-3, with D perhaps TRBD1 (6 bases). The germline gives CDR1 MNHEY, CDR2 SVGEGT. This CDR3 comprises 13 residues. Between the trimmed V and J ends, which lost 7 bases and 5 bases, there was a span of 14 bases. The CDR3 nucleotides are TGTGCCAGCACTCCGACAGGAGGAACTGAAGCTTTCTTT. Its protein is CASTPTGGTEAFF.

This clonotype turned up a few times. The chain combines TRBV24-1 with TRBJ2-2, with unresolved D. This CDR3 comprises 14 residues. CDR1 KGHDR and CDR2 SFDVKD come from the germline V gene. V dropped 3 bases and J dropped 1 base, with 5 bases sitting between them. The DNA for the CDR3 is TGTGCCACCAGTGATCCGAAGAACACCGGGGAGCTGTTTTTT. Translating gives CATSDPKNTGELFF.

The chain is built from TRBV6-1 and TRBJ1-4, with a tentative D call TRBD1 (6 bases). Trimming left V 2 bases short and J 8 bases short, with 12 bases between. This CDR3 is built from 14 residues. Germline V lookup: CDR1 MNHNS, CDR2 SASEGT. CDR3 in amino acids: CASSELQGPEKLFF. The CDR3 DNA follows: TGTGCCAGCAGTGAATTACAGGGTCCGGAAAAACTGTTTTTT.

This clonotype was seen at least ten times. The CDR3, as DNA: TGTGCCAGCAGCCTACTCGATCGGGGTCGAGAGACCCAGTACTTC. This sequence encodes CASSLLDRGRETQYF. This rearrangement joins TRBV3-1 to TRBJ2-5, with D possibly matching TRBD2 (5 bases). V was cut by 4 bases and J by 4 bases, with 16 bases left in between. Germline V lookup: CDR1 LGHDT, CDR2 YNNKEL (reference sequence). The CDR3 length is 15 residues.

This clonotype was observed many times. This chain joins TRBV2 and TRBJ2-3; the D is unclear. The length of the CDR3 is 13 residues. V was clipped by 5 bases and J by 1 base, with 7 bases between them. CDR1 SNHLY and CDR2 FYNNEI come from the germline V gene. The CDR3 DNA follows: TGTGCCAGCAGTAATCCCGGCACAGATACGCAGTATTTT. This sequence encodes CASSNPGTDTQYF.

This clonotype appeared a few times. The chain has TRBV7-8 and TRBJ1-5, with 11 bases matching TRBD1. Trimming removed 5 bases from V and 4 bases from J; junction bases left unmatched: 7. Germline CDR1 SGHVS, CDR2 FQNEAQ. The CDR3 covers 16 residues. The CDR3 loop reads CASSLGTGGVNQPQHF. In DNA form, the CDR3 reads TGTGCCAGCAGCCTAGGGACAGGGGGAGTGAATCAGCCCCAGCATTTT.

This clonotype appeared many times. The rearrangement uses TRBV6-5 and TRBJ2-1; 14 positions match TRBD2. V was clipped by 0 bases and J by 7 bases; unmatched bases: 5. The germline V gene encodes CDR1 MNHEY and CDR2 SVGAGI. The CDR3 is made up of 17 amino acids. CDR3 DNA sequence: TGTGCCAGCAGTTACTCGACTAGCGGGGGGGCCGGGAATGAGCAGTTCTTC. Translated, it gives CASSYSTSGGAGNEQFF.

The sample holds many counts of this clonotype. This chain joins TRBV20-1 and TRBJ1-3; the D is unclear. Germline CDR1 DFQATT, CDR2 SNEGSKA (reference sequence). Trimming shortened V by 5 bases and J by 0 bases, and 5 bases separated the two germline ends. CDR3 length equals 12 residues. The CDR3, as DNA: TGCAGTGCTCCGGTCTCTGGAAACACCATATATTTT. Translating it yields CSAPVSGNTIYF.